The clone carrying this TCR beta chain was found many times. Its antigen is unknown. CDR3 length: 17 residues. Trimming cost V 2 bases and J 1 base, with 17 bases left between them. Using RNA transcripts as the source, TCR beta CDR3 regions were amplified. HTBI primers were employed in a first-round RT-PCR of the TCR CDR3. TCRdb processed the multiplex PCR reads anew with MiXCR; each CDR3 protein has one entry. The table records nearly 600,000 distinct CDR3 sequences, 14% of them present only once. This sample was taken from a study of T cells in Graves' hyperthyroidism and ophthalmopathy. The study's findings and limits: Blood also carried most thyroid clonotypes expanded above 0.001.

The sequencing input was blood. The sequence came from a woman between 25 and 40 years old with Graves' hyperthyroidism that later progressed to Graves' ophthalmopathy. The chain is built from TRBV12-3 or TRBV12-4 and TRBJ1-1, with a tentative D call TRBD1 (5 bases). The CDR3 sequence: CASSLFRGYSSNTEAFF. The CDR3 DNA reads as TGTGCCAGCAGTTTATTTCGGGGCTACTCATCGAACACTGAAGCTTTCTTT.